This T cell receptor (beta chain) was recovered during a study of naive and memory T cell subsets. General observations from the study: This RNA-based method may be sensitive to activation-related transcript changes.

This clonotype came up many times. Its matching antigen is unknown. A UMI-containing oligonucleotide was joined by 3' ligation to the TCR cDNA template. Whole blood, 2 to 2.5 ml, came from adult healthy volunteers. Cells were not sorted; total RNA input targeted roughly 1 to 1000 ng. Germline V gives CDR1 SSHAT, CDR2 FNYEAQ (reference sequence). Unmatched junction bases numbered 6, after V lost 5 bases and J lost 0 bases. The CDR3 has 16 amino acids. Ligated cDNA underwent four rounds of PCR with nested alpha and beta constant region primers and SP2. From the 5' RACE reads, TCRdb called clonotypes with MiXCR, one entry per CDR3 protein. The sample holds more than 45,000 distinct CDR3 sequences, about 4.4% seen once.

The sequence derives from a female donor in good health. The rearrangement joins TRBV7-7 to TRBJ2-1; TRBD2 aligns across 8 bases. CDR3 loop: CASSLSGASSYNEQFF. The CDR3 DNA is TGTGCCAGCAGCCTTAGCGGGGCGAGCTCCTACAATGAGCAGTTCTTC.